The 10 T cell receptor beta chains below were found in one sample sequenced in a study of T cells after yellow fever vaccination. TCRdb reprocessed the 5' RACE reads with MiXCR, giving one entry per CDR3 protein. Found here are a few hundred thousand distinct CDR3 sequences, roughly an eighth of them singletons; the top ten hold 3.2%. The sequenced sample was CD4+ T cells sorted from PBMCs, obtained 15 days after the yellow fever booster vaccination. Source of these receptors: a man in his late teens or twenties who received the YFV17D yellow fever vaccine.

This clonotype has more than one count but fewer than ten. The chain carries TRBV5-1 and TRBJ1-2; D not resolved. The V gene lost 3 bases and the J gene lost 7 bases, with 19 bases spanning the gap. From germline, CDR1 is SGHRS and CDR2 YFSETQ. This CDR3 is built from 15 residues. CDR3: CASSSGSAALSGYTF. The CDR3 DNA sequence: TGCGCCAGCAGCTCGGGGTCGGCGGCTTTATCTGGCTACACCTTC.

At least ten counts were recorded for this clonotype. The chain is built from TRBV29-1 and TRBJ1-5, with D possibly being TRBD1 (6 bases). V was trimmed by 6 bases and J by 3 bases, leaving 15 bases between them. The CDR3 contains 14 residues. CDR1 is SQVTM, CDR2 ANQGSEA, per germline. Here the CDR3 DNA reads TGCAGCGTGGCCCCCGGGGGCCTCAATCAGCCCCAGCATTTT. It specifies CSVAPGGLNQPQHF.

This clonotype has just a few counts. V usage is TRBV6-5 and J usage is TRBJ1-6, with D maybe TRBD1 (5 bases). Germline CDR1 MNHEY, CDR2 SVGAGI. With 8 bases removed from V and 1 base from J, the gap between germline ends came to 12 bases. There are 15 residues in the CDR3. CDR3 residues: CASHNGGSYNSPLHF. Here the CDR3 DNA reads TGTGCCAGCCACAACGGGGGGTCCTATAATTCACCCCTCCACTTT.

This clonotype was counted only a few times. The V call is TRBV9, the J call TRBJ2-3; no definite D call. The CDR3 is 15 residues long. V was shortened by 2 bases and J by 2 bases, with 12 bases between the two germline ends. Per germline, CDR1 SGDLS and CDR2 YYNGEE. CDR3 loop: CASSVSRFPTDTQYF. CDR3 nucleotides: TGTGCCAGCAGCGTTAGCAGATTTCCCACAGATACGCAGTATTTT.

The rearrangement links TRBV18 to TRBJ2-6, with a weak D call TRBD1 (5 bases). The V gene's germline CDR1 is KGHSH and CDR2 LQKENI. This CDR3 is built from 15 residues. Trimming took 8 bases from V and 2 from J, leaving 13 bases between them. The CDR3 reads CASPTVPTGANVLTF. DNA of the CDR3: TGTGCCAGCCCGACAGTACCCACTGGGGCCAACGTCCTGACTTTC.

In its sample, this clonotype was seen a few times. V gene TRBV7-8 combines with J gene TRBJ2-5; 10 bases agree with TRBD2. CDR3 length: 17 residues. Germline CDR1 is SGHVS and CDR2 is FQNEAQ. With 2 bases clipped from V and 1 base from J, the junction kept 7 bases outside the gene matches. CDR3 sequence (DNA): TGTGCCAGCAGCTTACCCAGACTAGCGGGTTCCCAAGAGACCCAGTACTTC. Residues: CASSLPRLAGSQETQYF.

This clonotype was seen at least ten times. As DNA, the CDR3 is TGTGCCAGCAGACCCTGGGACAGCAACTCCTACGAGCAGTACTTC. Translating it yields CASRPWDSNSYEQYF. The V gene is TRBV6-5, the J gene TRBJ2-7, with 7 bases lining up with TRBD1. Trimming at V came to 6 bases and at J to 0 bases, leaving 8 bases not matched to a gene. The germline gives CDR1 MNHEY, CDR2 SVGAGI. The CDR3 is 15 residues long.

This clonotype showed up just a few times. The rearrangement uses TRBV27 and TRBJ1-2; D is possibly TRBD1 (6 bases). The CDR3 is 19 residues long. Germline CDR1 reads MNHEY; CDR2 reads SMNVEV (reference sequence). V lost 5 bases and J lost 8, with 33 bases in between. The CDR3 nucleotides are TGTGCCAGCAGTCCTATGAGGGATATCGGAACAGGGCTGAAGGGGGGCTACACCTTC. This sequence encodes CASSPMRDIGTGLKGGYTF.

This clonotype was detected only a few times. This CDR3 is CASSTRTSGGGETQYF. The CDR3 DNA sequence: TGTGCCAGCAGCACCCGAACTAGCGGGGGAGGGGAGACCCAGTACTTC. This rearrangement joins TRBV7-2 to TRBJ2-5, with 11 bases that match TRBD2. CDR1 and CDR2 (germline): SGHTA, FQGNSA. V shed 5 bases and J 5 bases; nucleotides not matched to a gene: 10. The length of the CDR3 is 16 residues.

The chain combines TRBV2 with TRBJ2-3; 7 positions match TRBD1. Per the germline V gene, CDR1 is SNHLY and CDR2 is FYNNEI. This CDR3 has 14 residues. Trimming removed 8 bases from V and 4 bases from J; junction bases left unmatched: 9. CDR3 region: CASGEQGFADTQYF. The CDR3, as DNA: TGTGCCAGCGGAGAACAGGGGTTCGCAGATACGCAGTATTTT. The full variable domain, with the rest looked up from reference TRBV2 and TRBJ2-3, is EPEVTQTPSHQVTQMGQEVILRCVPISNHLYFYWYRQILGQKVEFLVSFYNNEISEKSEIFDDQFSVERPDGSNFTLKIRSTKLEDSAMYFCASGEQGFADTQYFGPGTRLTVL.